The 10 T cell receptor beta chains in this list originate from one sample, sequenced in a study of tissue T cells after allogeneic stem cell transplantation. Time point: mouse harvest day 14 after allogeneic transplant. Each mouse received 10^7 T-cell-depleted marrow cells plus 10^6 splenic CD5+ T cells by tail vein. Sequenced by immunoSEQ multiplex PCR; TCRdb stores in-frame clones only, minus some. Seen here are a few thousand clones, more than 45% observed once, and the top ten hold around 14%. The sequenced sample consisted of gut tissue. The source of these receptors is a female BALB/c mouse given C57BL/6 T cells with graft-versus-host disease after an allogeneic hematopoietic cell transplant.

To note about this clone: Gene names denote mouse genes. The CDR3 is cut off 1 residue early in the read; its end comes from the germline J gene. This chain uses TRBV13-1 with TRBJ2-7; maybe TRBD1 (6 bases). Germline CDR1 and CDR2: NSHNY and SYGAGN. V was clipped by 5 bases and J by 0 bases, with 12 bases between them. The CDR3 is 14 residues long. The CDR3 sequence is CASSPGHLSYEQYF. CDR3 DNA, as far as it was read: TGTGCCAGCAGCCCGGGACACCTCTCCTATGAACAGTAC.

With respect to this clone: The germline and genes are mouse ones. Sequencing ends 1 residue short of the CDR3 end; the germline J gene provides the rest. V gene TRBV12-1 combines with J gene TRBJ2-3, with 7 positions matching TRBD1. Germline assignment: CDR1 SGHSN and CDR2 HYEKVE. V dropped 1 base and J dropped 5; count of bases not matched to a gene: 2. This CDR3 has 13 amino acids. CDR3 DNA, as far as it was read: TGTGCCAGCTCTCTTCACAGGGGAGAAACGCTGTAT. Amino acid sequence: CASSLHRGETLY. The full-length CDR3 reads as CASSLHRGETLYF.

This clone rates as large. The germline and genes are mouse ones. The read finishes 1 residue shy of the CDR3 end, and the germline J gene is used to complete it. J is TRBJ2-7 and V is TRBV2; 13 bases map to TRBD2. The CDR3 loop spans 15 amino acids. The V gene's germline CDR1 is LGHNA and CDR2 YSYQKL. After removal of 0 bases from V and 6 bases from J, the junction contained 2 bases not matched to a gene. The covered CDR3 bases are TGTGCCAGCAGCCAAGATTGGGACTGGGGGGGTGAACAGTAC. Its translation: CASSQDWDWGGEQY. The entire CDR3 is CASSQDWDWGGEQYF.

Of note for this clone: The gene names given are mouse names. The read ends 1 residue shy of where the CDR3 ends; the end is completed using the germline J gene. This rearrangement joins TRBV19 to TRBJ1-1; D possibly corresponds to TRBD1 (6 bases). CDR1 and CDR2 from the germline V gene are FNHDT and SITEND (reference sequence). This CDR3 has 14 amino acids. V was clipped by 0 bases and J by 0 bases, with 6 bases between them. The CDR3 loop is CASSIGTANTEVFF. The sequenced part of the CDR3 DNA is TGTGCCAGCAGTATAGGGACAGCAAACACAGAAGTCTTC.

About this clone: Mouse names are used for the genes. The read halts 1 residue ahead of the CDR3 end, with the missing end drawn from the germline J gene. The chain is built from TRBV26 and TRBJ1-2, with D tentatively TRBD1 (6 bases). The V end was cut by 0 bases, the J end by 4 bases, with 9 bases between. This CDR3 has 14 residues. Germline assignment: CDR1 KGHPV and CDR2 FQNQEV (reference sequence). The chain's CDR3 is CASSLSGGSSDYTF. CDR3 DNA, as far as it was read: TGTGCCAGCAGTCTGTCGGGGGGCAGCTCCGACTACACC.

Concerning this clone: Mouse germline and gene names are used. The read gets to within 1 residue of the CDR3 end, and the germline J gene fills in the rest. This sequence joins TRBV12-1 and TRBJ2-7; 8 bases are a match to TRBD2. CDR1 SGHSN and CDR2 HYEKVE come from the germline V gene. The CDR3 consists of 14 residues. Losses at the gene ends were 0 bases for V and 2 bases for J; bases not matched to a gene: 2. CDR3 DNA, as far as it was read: TGTGCCAGCTCTCTCGACTGGGGCCCCTATGAACAGTAC. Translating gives CASSLDWGPYEQY. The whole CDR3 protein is CASSLDWGPYEQYF.

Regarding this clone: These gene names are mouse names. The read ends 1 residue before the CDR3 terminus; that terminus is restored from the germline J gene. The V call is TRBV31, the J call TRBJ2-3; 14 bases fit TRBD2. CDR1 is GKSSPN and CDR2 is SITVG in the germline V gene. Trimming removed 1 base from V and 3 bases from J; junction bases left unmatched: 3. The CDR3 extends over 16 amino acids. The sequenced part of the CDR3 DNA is TGTGCCTGGAGTCCCCGGGACTGGGGGGGCGCAGAAACGCTGTAT. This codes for CAWSPRDWGGAETLY. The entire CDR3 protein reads CAWSPRDWGGAETLYF. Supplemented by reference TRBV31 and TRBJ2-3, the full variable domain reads AQTIHQWPVAEIKAVGSPLSLGCTIKGKSSPNLYWYWQATGGTLQQLFYSITVGQVESVVQLNLSASRPKDDQFILSTEKLLLSHSGFYLCAWSPRDWGGAETLYFGSGTRLTVL.

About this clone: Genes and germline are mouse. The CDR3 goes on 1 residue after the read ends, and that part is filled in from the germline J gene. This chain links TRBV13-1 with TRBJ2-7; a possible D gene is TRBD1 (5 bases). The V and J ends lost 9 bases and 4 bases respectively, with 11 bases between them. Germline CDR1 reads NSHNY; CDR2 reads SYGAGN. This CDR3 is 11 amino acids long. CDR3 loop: CATEGVYEQYF. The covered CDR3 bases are TGTGCCACAGAAGGGGTTTATGAACAGTAC.

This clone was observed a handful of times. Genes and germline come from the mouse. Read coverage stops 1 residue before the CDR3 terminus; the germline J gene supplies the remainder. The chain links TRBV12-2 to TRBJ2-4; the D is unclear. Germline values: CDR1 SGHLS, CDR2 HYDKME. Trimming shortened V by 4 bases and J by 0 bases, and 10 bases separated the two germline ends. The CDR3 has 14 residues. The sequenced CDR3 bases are TGTGCCAGCTCCCCAACAGTCAGTCAAAACACCTTGTAC. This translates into CASSPTVSQNTLY. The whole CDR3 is CASSPTVSQNTLYF.

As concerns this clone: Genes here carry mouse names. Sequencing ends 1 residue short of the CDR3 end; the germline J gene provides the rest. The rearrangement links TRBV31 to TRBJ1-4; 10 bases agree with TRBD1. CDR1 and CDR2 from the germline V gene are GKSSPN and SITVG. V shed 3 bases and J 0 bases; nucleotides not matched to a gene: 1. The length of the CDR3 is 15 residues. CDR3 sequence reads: CAWRDRGVSNERLFF. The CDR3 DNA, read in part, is TGTGCCTGGAGGGACAGGGGGGTTTCCAACGAAAGATTATTT.